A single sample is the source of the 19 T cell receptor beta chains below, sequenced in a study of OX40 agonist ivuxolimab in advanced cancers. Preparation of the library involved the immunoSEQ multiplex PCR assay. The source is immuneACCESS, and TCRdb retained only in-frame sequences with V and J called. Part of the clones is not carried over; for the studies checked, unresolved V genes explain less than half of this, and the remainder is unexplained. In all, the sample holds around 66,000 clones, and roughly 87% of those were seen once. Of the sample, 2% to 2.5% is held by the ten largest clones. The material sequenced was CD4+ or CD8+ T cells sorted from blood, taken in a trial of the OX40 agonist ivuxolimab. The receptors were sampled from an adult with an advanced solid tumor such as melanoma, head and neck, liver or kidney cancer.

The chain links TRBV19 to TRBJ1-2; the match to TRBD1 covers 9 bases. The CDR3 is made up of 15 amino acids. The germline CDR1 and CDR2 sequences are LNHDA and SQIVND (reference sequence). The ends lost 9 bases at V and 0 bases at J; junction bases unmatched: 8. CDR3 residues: CASRTGVIANYGYTF. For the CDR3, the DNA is TGTGCCAGCCGGACAGGGGTGATAGCTAACTATGGCTACACCTTC.

The CDR3 DNA sequence: TGTGCCAGCAGTTTCAGGTACCAAGAGACCCAGTACTTC. This codes for CASSFRYQETQYF. J is TRBJ2-5 and V is TRBV6-6; D unclear. The V gene's germline CDR1 is MNHNY and CDR2 SVGAGI (reference sequence). The V and J ends lost 4 bases and 0 bases respectively, with 6 bases between them. The CDR3 has 13 residues.

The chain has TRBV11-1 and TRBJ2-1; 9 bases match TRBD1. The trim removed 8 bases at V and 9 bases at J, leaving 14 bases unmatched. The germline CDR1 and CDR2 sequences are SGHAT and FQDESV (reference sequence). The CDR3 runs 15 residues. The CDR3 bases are TGTGCCAGCCGCCGCCCGGGACAGGGAATCGGTGAGCAGTTCTTC. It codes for CASRRPGQGIGEQFF.

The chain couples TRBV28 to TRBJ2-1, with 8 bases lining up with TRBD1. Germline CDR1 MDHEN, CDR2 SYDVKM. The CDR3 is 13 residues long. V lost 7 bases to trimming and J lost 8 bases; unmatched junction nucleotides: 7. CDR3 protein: CASNSGGRDEQFF. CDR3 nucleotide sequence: TGTGCCAGCAATTCAGGGGGCCGCGATGAGCAGTTCTTC.

As DNA, the CDR3 is TGCGCCAGCAGCTTGGGACAGCTAAGCTCTGGAAACACCATATATTTT. Translating gives CASSLGQLSSGNTIYF. The chain is built from TRBV5-1 and TRBJ1-3, with D perhaps matching TRBD1 (5 bases). V was shortened by 0 bases and J by 0 bases, with 10 bases between the two germline ends. The CDR3 is 16 residues long. Germline CDR1 and CDR2: SGHRS and YFSETQ.

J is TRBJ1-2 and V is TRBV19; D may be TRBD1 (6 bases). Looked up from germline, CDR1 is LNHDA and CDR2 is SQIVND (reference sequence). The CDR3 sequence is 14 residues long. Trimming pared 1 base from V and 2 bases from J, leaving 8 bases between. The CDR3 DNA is TGTGCCAGTAGTATAGGGACAGTAAACTATGGCTACACCTTC. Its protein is CASSIGTVNYGYTF.

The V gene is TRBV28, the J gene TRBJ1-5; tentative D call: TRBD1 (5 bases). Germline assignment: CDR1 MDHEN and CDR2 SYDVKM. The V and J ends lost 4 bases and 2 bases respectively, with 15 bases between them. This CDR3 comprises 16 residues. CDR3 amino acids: CASSSPGQGGNQPQHF. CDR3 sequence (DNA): TGTGCCAGCAGTTCCCCCGGGCAGGGAGGCAATCAGCCCCAGCATTTT.

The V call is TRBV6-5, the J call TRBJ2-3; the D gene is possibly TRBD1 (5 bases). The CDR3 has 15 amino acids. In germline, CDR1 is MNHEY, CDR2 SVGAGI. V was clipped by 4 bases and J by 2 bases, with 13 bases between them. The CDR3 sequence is CASSSSTVSTDTQYF. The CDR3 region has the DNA TGTGCCAGCAGTTCCTCGACAGTCTCCACAGATACGCAGTATTTT.

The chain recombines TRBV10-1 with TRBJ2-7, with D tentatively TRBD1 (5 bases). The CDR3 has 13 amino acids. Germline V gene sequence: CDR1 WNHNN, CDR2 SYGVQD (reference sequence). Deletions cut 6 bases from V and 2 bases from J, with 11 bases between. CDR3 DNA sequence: TGCGCCAGCAGGGAAACAGGCACCTACGAGCAGTACTTC. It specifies CASRETGTYEQYF.

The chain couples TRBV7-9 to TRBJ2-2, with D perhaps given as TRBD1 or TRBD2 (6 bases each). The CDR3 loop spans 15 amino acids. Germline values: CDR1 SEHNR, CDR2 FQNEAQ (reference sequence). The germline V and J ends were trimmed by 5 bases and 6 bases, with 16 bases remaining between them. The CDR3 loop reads CASSLEGVRAGELFF. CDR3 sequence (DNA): TGTGCCAGCAGCCTGGAGGGGGTAAGGGCCGGGGAGCTGTTTTTT.

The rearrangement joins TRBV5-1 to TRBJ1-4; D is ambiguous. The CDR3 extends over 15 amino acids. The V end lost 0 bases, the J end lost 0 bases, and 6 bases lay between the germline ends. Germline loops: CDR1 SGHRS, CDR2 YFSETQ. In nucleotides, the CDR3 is TGCGCCAGCAGCTTGGACAGTGCAACTAATGAAAAACTGTTTTTT. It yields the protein CASSLDSATNEKLFF.

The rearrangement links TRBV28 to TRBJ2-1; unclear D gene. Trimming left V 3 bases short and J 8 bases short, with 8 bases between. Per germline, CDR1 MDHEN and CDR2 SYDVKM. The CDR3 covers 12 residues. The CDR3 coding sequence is TGTGCCAGCAGTTTTCTCAGAGATGAGCAGTTCTTC. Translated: CASSFLRDEQFF. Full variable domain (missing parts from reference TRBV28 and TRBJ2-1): DVKVTQSSRYLVKRTGEKVFLECVQDMDHENMFWYRQDPGLGLRLIYFSYDVKMKEKGDIPEGYSVSREKKERFSLILESASTNQTSMYLCASSFLRDEQFFGPGTRLTVL.

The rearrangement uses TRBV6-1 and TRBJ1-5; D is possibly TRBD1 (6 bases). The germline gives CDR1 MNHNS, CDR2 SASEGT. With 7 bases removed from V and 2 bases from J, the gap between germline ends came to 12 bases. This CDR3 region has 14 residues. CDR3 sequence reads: CASMGKGGNQPQHF. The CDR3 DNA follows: TGTGCCAGCATGGGCAAGGGGGGCAATCAGCCCCAGCATTTT.

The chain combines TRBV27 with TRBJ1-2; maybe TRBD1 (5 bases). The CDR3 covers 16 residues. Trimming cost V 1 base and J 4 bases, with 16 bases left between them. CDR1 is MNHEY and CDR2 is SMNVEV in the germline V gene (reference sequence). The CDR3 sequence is CASSLYYLGGTYGYTF. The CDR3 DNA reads TGTGCCAGCAGTTTATATTATCTGGGGGGGACCTATGGCTACACCTTC.

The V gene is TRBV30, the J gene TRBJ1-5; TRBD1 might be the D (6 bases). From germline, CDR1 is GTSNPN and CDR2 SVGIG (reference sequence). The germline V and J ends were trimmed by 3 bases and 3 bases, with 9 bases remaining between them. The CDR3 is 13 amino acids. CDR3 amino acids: CAWSGGHNQPQHF. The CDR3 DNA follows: TGTGCCTGGAGCGGGGGCCACAATCAGCCCCAGCATTTT.

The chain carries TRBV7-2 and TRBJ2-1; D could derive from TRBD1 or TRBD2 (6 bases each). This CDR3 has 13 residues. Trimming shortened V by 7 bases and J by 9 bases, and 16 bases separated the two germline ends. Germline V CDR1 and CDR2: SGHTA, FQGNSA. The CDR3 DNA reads TGTGCCAGCACCGTTCTAAGGGGGGTTGAGCAGTTCTTC. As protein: CASTVLRGVEQFF. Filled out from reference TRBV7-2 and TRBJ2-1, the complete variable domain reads GAGVSQSPSNKVTEKGKDVELRCDPISGHTALYWYRQSLGQGLEFLIYFQGNSAPDKSGLPSDRFSAERTGGSVSTLTIQRTQQEDSAVYLCASTVLRGVEQFFGPGTRLTVL.

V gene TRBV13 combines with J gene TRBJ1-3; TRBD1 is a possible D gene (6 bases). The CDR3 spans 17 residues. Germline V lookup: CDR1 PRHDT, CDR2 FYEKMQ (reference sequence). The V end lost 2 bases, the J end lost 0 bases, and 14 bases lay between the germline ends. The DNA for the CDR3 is TGTGCCAGCAGCTTAAGGGCAGGGGAAATCTCTGGAAACACCATATATTTT. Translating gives CASSLRAGEISGNTIYF.

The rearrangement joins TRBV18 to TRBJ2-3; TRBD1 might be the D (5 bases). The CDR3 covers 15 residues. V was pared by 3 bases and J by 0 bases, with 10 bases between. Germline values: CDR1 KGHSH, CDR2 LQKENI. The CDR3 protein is CASSPGLLSTDTQYF. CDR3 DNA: TGTGCCAGCTCACCGGGGCTACTTAGCACAGATACGCAGTATTTT.

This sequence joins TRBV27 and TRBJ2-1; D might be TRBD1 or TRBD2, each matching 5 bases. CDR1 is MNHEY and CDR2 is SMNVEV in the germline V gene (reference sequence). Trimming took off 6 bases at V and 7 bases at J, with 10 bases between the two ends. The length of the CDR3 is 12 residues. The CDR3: CASSPGRNEQFF. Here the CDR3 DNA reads TGTGCCAGCAGCCCAGGGAGAAATGAGCAGTTCTTC.